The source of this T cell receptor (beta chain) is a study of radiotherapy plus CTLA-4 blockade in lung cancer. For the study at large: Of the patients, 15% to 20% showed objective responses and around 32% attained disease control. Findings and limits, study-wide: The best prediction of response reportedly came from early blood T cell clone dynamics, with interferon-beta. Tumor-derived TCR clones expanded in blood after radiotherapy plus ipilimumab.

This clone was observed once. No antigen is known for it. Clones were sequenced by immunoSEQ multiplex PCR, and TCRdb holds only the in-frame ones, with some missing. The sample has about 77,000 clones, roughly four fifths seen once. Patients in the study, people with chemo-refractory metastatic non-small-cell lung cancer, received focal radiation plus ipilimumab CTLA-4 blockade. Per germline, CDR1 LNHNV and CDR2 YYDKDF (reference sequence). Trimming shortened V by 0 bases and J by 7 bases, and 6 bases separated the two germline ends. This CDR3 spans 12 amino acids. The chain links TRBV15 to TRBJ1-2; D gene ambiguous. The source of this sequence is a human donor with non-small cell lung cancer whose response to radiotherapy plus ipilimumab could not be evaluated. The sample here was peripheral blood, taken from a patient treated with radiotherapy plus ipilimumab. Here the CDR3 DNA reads TGTGCCACCAGCAGAGATCTAAGTGGCTACACCTTC. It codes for CATSRDLSGYTF.